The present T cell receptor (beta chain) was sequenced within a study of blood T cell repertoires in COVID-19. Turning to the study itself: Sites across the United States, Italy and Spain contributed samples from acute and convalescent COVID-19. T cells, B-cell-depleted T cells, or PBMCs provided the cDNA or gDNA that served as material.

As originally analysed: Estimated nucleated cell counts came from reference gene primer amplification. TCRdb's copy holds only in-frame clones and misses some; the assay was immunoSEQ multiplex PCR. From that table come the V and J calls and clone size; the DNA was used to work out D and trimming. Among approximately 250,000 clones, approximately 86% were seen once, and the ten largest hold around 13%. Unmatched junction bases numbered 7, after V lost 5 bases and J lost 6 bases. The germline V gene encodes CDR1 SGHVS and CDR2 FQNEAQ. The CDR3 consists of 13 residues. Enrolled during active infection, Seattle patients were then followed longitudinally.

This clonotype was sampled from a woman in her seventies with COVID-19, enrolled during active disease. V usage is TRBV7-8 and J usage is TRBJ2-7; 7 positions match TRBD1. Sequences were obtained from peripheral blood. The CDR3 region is CASSEDRVAEQYF. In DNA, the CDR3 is TGTGCCAGCAGCGAAGACAGGGTGGCCGAGCAGTACTTC.